This TCR beta chain came from a study of beta chain features in type 1 diabetes. Study context: Cell yields, age and gender were similar between patients and healthy donors.

This clone appeared once. Its cognate antigen is unknown. Expressed TCRB transcripts were sequenced because the entire RNA isolate underwent reverse transcription. TCRdb keeps only in-frame clones here, not all; method: immunoSEQ multiplex PCR. The repertoire includes a few hundred thousand clones, 11% to 15% of them detected once, and approximately 0.02% sits in the top ten. Study-level points and caveats: All four CD4+ subsets from Type 1 diabetes patients carried moderately but significantly shorter TCRB CDR3s.

V shed 6 bases and J 5 bases; nucleotides not matched to a gene: 7. Germline V gives CDR1 MNHEY, CDR2 SVGAGI. The CDR3 consists of 14 residues. CD45RO/CCR7/CD25/CD127/CD95/CD27 staining was used to isolate CD4+ naive, central memory, regulatory and stem cell-like memory cells by sorting. The chain carries TRBV6-5 and TRBJ2-5, with 9 nucleotides matching TRBD1. The TCR sequence derives from a man aged 30-40 years with type 1 diabetes. The sequenced sample was naive CD4+ T cells from blood. The CDR3 DNA is TGTGCCAGCAGACACGATGGGACAGGGGAGACCCAGTACTTC. Translating gives CASRHDGTGETQYF.